What follows is one T cell receptor beta chain and its context. Its specificity is not known. These data belong to a study of cytomegalovirus exposure and HLA in healthy donors. Study-wide context: The 130 or so validation repertoires, a later analysis reported, used the same platform as the roughly 700 repertoires from the first cohort.

V gave up 2 bases and J gave up 5 bases; unmatched junction bases: 4. The length of the CDR3 is 13 residues. CDR1 is GTSNPN, CDR2 SVGIG, per germline (reference sequence). General study points: Some TCR beta chains (more than 150 of them) were listed as cytomegalovirus-associated. The CMV antigen specificity of a few CMV-associated chains was confirmed through in vitro analysis. The classifier was said to identify cytomegalovirus status with high specificity and sensitivity.

Data came from immunoSEQ multiplex PCR; TCRdb stores just in-frame clones and leaves some out. The repertoire consists of 100,000 to 150,000 clones, with 85% to 90% occurring once and the leading ten covering about 1.9%. This clonotype was obtained from a woman in her late teens or twenties in good health and CMV-seronegative. The V gene is TRBV30, the J gene TRBJ1-1; TRBD1 agrees at 8 bases. Material: PBMCs. CDR3 sequence (DNA): TGTGCCTGGAGTACCACAGGGGGGACTGAAGCTTTCTTT. Translation: CAWSTTGGTEAFF.